These T cell receptor beta chains were read from a single sample in a study of OX40 agonist ivuxolimab in advanced cancers. The table came from immunoSEQ multiplex PCR; TCRdb's copy has only in-frame clones and leaves some out. In the table there are about 77,000 clones, about 84% of which are singletons. The sample here was CD4+ or CD8+ T cells sorted from blood, taken in a trial of the OX40 agonist ivuxolimab. These receptors were obtained from an adult with an advanced solid tumor such as melanoma, head and neck, liver or kidney cancer. Each CDR3 is given with its conserved first and last residue. The order of the fields is J gene, D gene, clone size, V gene, CDR3 protein, CDR3 DNA. D genes are given only for firm matches. Some rows mark clone size as missing; the rest say once, few, many or name a class of expanded clone.

TRBJ1-1,-,-,TRBV2,CASSGDLGQLNTEAFF,TGTGCCAGCAGCGGAGACCTCGGACAGCTGAACACTGAAGCTTTCTTT
TRBJ1-2,TRBD1,-,TRBV30,CAWSVGQAPRGYGYTF,TGTGCCTGGAGTGTCGGACAGGCCCCGCGGGGCTATGGCTACACCTTC
TRBJ2-5,TRBD2,-,TRBV19,CASSIDSSGREVVQETQYF,TGTGCCAGTAGTATAGATTCTAGCGGGAGGGAGGTGGTCCAAGAGACCCAGTACTTC
TRBJ2-1,-,-,TRBV4-1,CASSQHQTRLVTSAYNEQFF,TGCGCCAGCAGCCAACACCAGACTAGACTAGTAACGTCCGCCTACAATGAGCAGTTCTTC
TRBJ2-7,TRBD2,-,TRBV7-2,CASSQELATSYEQYF,TGTGCCAGCAGCCAAGAACTAGCGACCTCCTACGAGCAGTACTTC
TRBJ1-5,-,-,TRBV5-6,CASSLGGVGGQPQHF,TGTGCCAGCAGCTTGGGAGGGGTGGGGGGTCAGCCCCAGCATTTT
TRBJ2-6,-,-,TRBV5-1,CASSLVGAGANVLTF,TGCGCCAGCAGCTTGGTGGGGGCTGGGGCCAACGTCCTGACTTTC
TRBJ1-1,-,once,TRBV6-1,CASSDFVNTEAFF,TGTGCCAGCAGTGATTTCGTAAACACTGAAGCTTTCTTT
TRBJ1-4,TRBD1,-,TRBV9,CASSASGTGDEKLFF,TGTGCCAGCAGCGCCTCCGGGACAGGGGATGAAAAACTGTTTTTT
TRBJ1-2,TRBD1,-,TRBV2,CASKRQGGLVDGYTF,TGTGCCAGCAAGAGACAGGGAGGGCTCGTTGATGGCTACACCTTC
TRBJ1-2,TRBD1,-,TRBV13,CASSLGTGFSTFYGYTF,TGTGCCAGCAGCTTAGGGACAGGGTTCTCAACGTTCTATGGCTACACCTTC
TRBJ2-6,-,few,TRBV29-1,CSVDGGTGANVLTF,TGCAGCGTTGATGGAGGGACTGGGGCCAACGTCCTGACTTTC
TRBJ1-1,-,-,TRBV7-3,CASSFVPGGGTEAFF,TGTGCCAGCAGCTTTGTGCCCGGGGGTGGCACTGAAGCTTTCTTT
TRBJ2-7,TRBD2,-,TRBV4-1,CASSQSSGSGYEQYF,TGCGCCAGCAGCCAATCCAGCGGGAGCGGATACGAGCAGTACTTC
TRBJ1-2,-,-,TRBV30,CAWSVRSDYGYTF,TGTGCCTGGAGTGTACGTTCAGACTATGGCTACACCTTC
TRBJ1-2,TRBD1,-,TRBV7-8,CASSLNTGQGEGYTF,TGTGCCAGCAGCTTAAATACGGGACAGGGAGAAGGCTACACCTTC
TRBJ1-5,-,-,TRBV5-4,CASSLLGAGRDSNQPQHF,TGTGCCAGCAGCCTCCTTGGTGCTGGACGTGATAGCAATCAGCCCCAGCATTTT
TRBJ1-6,TRBD1,-,TRBV27,CASSFQQGMNSPLHF,TGTGCCAGCAGTTTCCAACAGGGGATGAATTCACCCCTCCACTTT
TRBJ2-5,-,-,TRBV2,CASRSGGYQETQYF,TGTGCCAGCAGGTCAGGGGGGTACCAAGAGACCCAGTACTTC
TRBJ1-6,TRBD1,-,TRBV6-1,CASSPPAQGDSPLHF,TGTGCCAGCAGTCCCCCGGCCCAGGGGGATTCACCCCTCCACTTT
TRBJ2-5,-,-,TRBV6-5,CASSPSGESQETQYF,TGCGCCAGCAGTCCCAGTGGAGAGAGCCAAGAGACCCAGTACTTC
TRBJ2-1,TRBD1,-,TRBV20-1,CSAKDRAGQFF,TGCAGTGCAAAAGACAGGGCCGGGCAGTTCTTC
TRBJ2-5,-,-,TRBV9,CASSVVQYQETQYF,TGTGCCAGCAGCGTAGTACAGTACCAAGAGACCCAGTACTTC
TRBJ2-1,TRBD2,few,TRBV7-9,CASGTSGTHEQFF,TGTGCCAGCGGGACTAGCGGGACACATGAGCAGTTCTTC
TRBJ2-1,-,-,TRBV5-6,CASSLPPGTPSSYNEQFF,TGTGCCAGCAGCTTGCCACCCGGGACCCCGAGCTCCTACAATGAGCAGTTCTTC
TRBJ2-7,-,-,TRBV6-5,CASSYGGAGTYEQYF,TGTGCCAGCAGTTACGGGGGGGCGGGGACCTACGAGCAGTACTTC
TRBJ1-1,-,-,TRBV28,CASSLNWAKNTEAFF,TGTGCCAGCAGTTTAAATTGGGCCAAGAACACTGAAGCTTTCTTT
TRBJ1-2,-,once,TRBV6-5,CASRRDLSRGYTF,TGTGCCAGCAGACGGGACCTCAGTAGAGGCTACACCTTC
TRBJ2-3,TRBD1,-,TRBV6-4,CASSDTTGDTDTQYF,TGTGCCAGCAGTGACACGACAGGGGATACAGATACGCAGTATTTT
TRBJ2-7,TRBD1,once,TRBV14,CASSQDTVLAGGYEQYF,TGTGCCAGCAGCCAAGATACGGTTTTGGCAGGGGGATACGAGCAGTACTTC
TRBJ2-7,TRBD1,-,TRBV27,CASRGTGNREQYF,TGTGCCAGCAGGGGGACAGGGAACCGCGAGCAGTACTTC
TRBJ2-3,-,-,TRBV25-1,CASSAADSADTQYF,TGTGCCAGCAGTGCCGCGGACTCGGCAGATACGCAGTATTTT
TRBJ2-1,-,-,TRBV5-4,CASQEGPSVYEQFF,TGTGCCAGCCAGGAGGGCCCGAGCGTGTATGAGCAGTTCTTC
TRBJ2-7,TRBD1,-,TRBV4-2,CASSQDDRGNYEQYF,TGTGCCAGCAGCCAAGATGACAGGGGGAACTACGAGCAGTACTTC
TRBJ1-5,TRBD1,-,TRBV2,CASSVPGGQNQPQHF,TGTGCCAGCAGTGTACCAGGGGGCCAGAATCAGCCCCAGCATTTT